This TCR beta chain originates from a study of CXCR3-negative and CXCR3-positive naive CD8 T cells. On the study more broadly: Around 140 million TRB reads were obtained overall (about 1.5 +/- 0.3 million per library). Study outcomes and limitations: TRBV-TRBJ usage matched between naive CXCR3-negative and CXCR3-positive cells but not between memory cells. More hydrophobic TRB CDR3s were found in CXCR3-positive naive cells than in CXCR3-negative naive cells.

The CDR3 is 15 residues long. Germline V CDR1 and CDR2: SGHTA, FQGNSA. This clonotype is deemed medium-sized by its frequency. No antigen is known for it. The study made its TRB cDNA libraries by 5' RACE, adding UMI labels. TCRdb reprocessed the 5' RACE reads and stores each CDR3 protein as one record, lacking DNA. The table lists some 4,000 distinct CDR3 sequences. The specimen sequenced was naive CXCR3- CD8+ T cells from blood. Subset defined: CD45RO-CCR7+CD27+CD95- naive CD8+ T cells lacking CXCR3 (TNR3-). V and J are TRBV7-2 and TRBJ2-7; absent DNA, TCRdb's TRBD2 call cannot be checked. The origin of this receptor is a human donor in good health. Some clones in this sample may be carry-over from other donors' samples. The CDR3 loop reads CASSLDNGSGYEQYF.